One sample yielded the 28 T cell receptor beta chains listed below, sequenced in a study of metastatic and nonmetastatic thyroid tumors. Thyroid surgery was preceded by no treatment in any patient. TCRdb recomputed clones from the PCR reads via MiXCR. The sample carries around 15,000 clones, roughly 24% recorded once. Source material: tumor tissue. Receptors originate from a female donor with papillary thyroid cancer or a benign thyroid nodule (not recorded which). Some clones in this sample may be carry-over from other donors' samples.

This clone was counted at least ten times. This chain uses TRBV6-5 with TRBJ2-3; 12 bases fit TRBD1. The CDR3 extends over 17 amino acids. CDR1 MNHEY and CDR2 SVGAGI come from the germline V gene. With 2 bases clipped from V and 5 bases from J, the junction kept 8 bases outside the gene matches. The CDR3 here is CASSYTSGTGGVDTQYF. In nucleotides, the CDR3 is TGTGCCAGCAGTTACACGTCCGGGACAGGGGGCGTAGATACGCAGTATTTT.

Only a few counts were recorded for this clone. CDR3 nucleotide sequence: TGCAGTGCTAGAGATACCCTGCGCGGACCTAATGAGCAGTTCTTC. Amino acids: CSARDTLRGPNEQFF. This chain connects TRBV20-1 to TRBJ2-1; D is unresolved. V shed 0 bases and J shed 7 bases, with 16 bases lying between them. Germline values: CDR1 DFQATT, CDR2 SNEGSKA (reference sequence). The length of the CDR3 is 15 residues.

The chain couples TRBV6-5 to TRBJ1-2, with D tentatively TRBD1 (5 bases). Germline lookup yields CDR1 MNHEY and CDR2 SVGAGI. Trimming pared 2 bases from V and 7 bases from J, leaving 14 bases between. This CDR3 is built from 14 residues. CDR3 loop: CASSYGVREGGYTF. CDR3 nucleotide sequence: TGTGCCAGCAGTTACGGGGTCAGGGAAGGTGGCTACACCTTC.

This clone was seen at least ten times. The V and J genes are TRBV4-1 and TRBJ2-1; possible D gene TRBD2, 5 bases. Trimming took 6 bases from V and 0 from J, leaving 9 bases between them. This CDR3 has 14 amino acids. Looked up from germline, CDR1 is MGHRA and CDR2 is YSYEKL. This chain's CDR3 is CASSGLNSYNEQFF. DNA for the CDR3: TGCGCCAGCAGTGGACTCAACTCCTACAATGAGCAGTTCTTC.

CDR3 residues: CAWRITAPNTGELFF. CDR3 nucleotides: TGTGCCTGGAGGATAACTGCCCCGAACACCGGGGAGCTGTTTTTT. The chain carries TRBV30 and TRBJ2-2; D gene uncertain. The CDR3 consists of 15 residues. The germline V and J ends were trimmed by 3 bases and 0 bases, with 11 bases remaining between them. The germline V gene encodes CDR1 GTSNPN and CDR2 SVGIG (reference sequence).

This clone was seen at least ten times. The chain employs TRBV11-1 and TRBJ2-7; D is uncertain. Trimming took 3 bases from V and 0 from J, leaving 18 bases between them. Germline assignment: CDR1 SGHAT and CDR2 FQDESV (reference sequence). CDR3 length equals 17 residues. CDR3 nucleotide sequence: TGTGCCAGCAGCTTTTTCCCCCAACAGACGAACTCCTACGAGCAGTACTTC. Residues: CASSFFPQQTNSYEQYF. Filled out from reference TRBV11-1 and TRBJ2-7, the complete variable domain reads EAEVAQSPRYKITEKSQAVAFWCDPISGHATLYWYRQILGQGPELLVQFQDESVVDDSQLPKDRFSAERLKGVDSTLKIQPAELGDSAMYLCASSFFPQQTNSYEQYFGPGTRLTVT.

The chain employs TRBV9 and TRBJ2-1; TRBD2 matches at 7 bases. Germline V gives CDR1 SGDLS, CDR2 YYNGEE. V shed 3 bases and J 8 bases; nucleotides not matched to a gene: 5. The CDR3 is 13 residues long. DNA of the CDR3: TGTGCCAGCAGCGCGACTAGCCCCCATGAGCAGTTCTTC. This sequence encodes CASSATSPHEQFF.

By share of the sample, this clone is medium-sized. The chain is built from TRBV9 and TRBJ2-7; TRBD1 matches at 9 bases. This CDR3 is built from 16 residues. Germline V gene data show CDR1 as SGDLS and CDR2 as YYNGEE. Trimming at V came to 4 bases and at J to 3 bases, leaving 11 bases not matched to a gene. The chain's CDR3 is CASSISPGTGHYEQYF. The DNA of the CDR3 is TGTGCCAGCAGCATCTCCCCCGGGACAGGGCACTACGAGCAGTACTTC.

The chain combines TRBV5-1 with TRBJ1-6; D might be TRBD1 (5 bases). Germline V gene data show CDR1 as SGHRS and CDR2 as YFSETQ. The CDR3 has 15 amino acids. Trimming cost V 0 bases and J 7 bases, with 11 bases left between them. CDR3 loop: CASSLAGATNSPLHF. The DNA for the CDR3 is TGCGCCAGCAGCTTGGCTGGGGCGACCAATTCACCCCTCCACTTT. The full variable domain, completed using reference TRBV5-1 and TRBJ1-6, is KAGVTQTPRYLIKTRGQQVTLSCSPISGHRSVSWYQQTPGQGLQFLFEYFSETQRNKGNFPGRFSGRQFSNSRSEMNVSTLELGDSALYLCASSLAGATNSPLHFGNGTRLTVT.

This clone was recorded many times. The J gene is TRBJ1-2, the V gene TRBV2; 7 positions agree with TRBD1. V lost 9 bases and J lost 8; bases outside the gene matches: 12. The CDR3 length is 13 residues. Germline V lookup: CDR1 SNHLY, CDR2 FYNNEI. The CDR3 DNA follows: TGTGCCAGGGCAAAGGGACAGTCTGACGGCTACACCTTC. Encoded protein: CARAKGQSDGYTF.

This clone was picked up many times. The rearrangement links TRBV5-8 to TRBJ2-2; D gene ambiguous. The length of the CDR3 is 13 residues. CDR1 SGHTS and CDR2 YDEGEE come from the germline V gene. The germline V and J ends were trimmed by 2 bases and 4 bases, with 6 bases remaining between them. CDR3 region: CASSFLRTGELFF. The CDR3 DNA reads TGTGCCAGCAGCTTTCTCCGCACCGGGGAGCTGTTTTTT.

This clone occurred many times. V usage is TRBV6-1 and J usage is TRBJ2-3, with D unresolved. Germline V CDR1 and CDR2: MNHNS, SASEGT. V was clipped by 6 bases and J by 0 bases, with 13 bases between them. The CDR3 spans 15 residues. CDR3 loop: CASSPGRPSTDTQYF. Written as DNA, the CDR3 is TGTGCCAGCAGCCCGGGCCGTCCTAGCACAGATACGCAGTATTTT.

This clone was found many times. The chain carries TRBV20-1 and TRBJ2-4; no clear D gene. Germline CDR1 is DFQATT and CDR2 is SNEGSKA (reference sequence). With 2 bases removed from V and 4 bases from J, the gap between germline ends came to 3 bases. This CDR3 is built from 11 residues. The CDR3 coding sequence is TGCAGTGCTAGACAGAAAAACATTCAGTACTTC. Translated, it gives CSARQKNIQYF.

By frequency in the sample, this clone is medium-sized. The CDR3 DNA follows: TGTGCCAGCACCTCCCCATCGGGGACTAGCGGGACCTACGAGCAGTACTTC. Its protein is CASTSPSGTSGTYEQYF. The chain joins TRBV12-3 or TRBV12-4 to TRBJ2-7; 13 nucleotides align to TRBD2. The J segment lost 2 bases and the V segment lost 7 bases, leaving 11 bases of the junction unmatched. This CDR3 comprises 17 residues.

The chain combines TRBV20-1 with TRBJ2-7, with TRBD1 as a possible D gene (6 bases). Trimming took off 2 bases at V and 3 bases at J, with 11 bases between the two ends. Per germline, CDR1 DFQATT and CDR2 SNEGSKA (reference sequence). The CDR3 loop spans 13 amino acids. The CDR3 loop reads CSARRQVLYEQYF. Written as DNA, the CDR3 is TGCAGTGCTAGAAGACAGGTCCTCTACGAGCAGTACTTC.

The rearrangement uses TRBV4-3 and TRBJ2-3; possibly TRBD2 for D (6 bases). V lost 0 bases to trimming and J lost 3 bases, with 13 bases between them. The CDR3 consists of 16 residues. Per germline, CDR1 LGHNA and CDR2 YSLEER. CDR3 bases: TGCGCCAGCAGCCAAGATCGAGGGACTGGGACAGATACGCAGTATTTT. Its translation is CASSQDRGTGTDTQYF.

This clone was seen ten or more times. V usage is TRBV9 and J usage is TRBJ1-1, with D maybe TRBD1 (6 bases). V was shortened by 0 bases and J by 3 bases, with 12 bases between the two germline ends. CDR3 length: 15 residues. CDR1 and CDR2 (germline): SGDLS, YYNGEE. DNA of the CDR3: TGTGCCAGCAGCGTAGCCCCGGGGGCGCACACTGAAGCTTTCTTT. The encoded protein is CASSVAPGAHTEAFF.

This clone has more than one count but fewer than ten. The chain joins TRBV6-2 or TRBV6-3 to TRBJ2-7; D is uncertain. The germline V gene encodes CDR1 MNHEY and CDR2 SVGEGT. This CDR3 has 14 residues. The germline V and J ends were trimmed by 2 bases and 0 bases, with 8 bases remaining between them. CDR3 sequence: CASSYGRYSYEQYF. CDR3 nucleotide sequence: TGTGCCAGCAGTTACGGGCGTTACTCCTACGAGCAGTACTTC.

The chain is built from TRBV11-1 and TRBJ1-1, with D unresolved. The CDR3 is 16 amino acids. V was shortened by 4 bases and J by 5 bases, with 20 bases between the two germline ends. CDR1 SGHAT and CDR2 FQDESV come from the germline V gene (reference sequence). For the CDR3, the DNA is TGTGCCAGCAGCTCGTCTGCGTGCAACCGGCGGACTGAAGCTTTCTTT. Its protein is CASSSSACNRRTEAFF.

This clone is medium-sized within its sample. CDR3 in amino acids: CASSLAGRNEQFF. The DNA of the CDR3 is TGTGCCAGCAGCTTAGCTGGGAGGAATGAGCAGTTCTTC. The chain recombines TRBV7-6 with TRBJ2-1; maybe TRBD2 (6 bases). CDR3 length: 13 residues. Trimming removed 0 bases at V and 7 bases at J, with 7 bases between. Per the germline V gene, CDR1 is SGHVS and CDR2 is FNYEAQ.

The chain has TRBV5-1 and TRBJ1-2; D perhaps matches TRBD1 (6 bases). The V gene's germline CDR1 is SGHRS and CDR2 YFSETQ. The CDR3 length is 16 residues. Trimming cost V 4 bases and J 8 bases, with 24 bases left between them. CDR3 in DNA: TGCGCCAGCAGCCCCCAGGCCGCGTTAGGGGGTGAAGGCTACACCTTC. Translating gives CASSPQAALGGEGYTF.

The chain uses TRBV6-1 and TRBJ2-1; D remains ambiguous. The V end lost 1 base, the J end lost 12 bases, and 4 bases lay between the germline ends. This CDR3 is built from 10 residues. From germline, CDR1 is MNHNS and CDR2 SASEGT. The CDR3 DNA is TGTGCCAGCAGTGAAGATAGGCAGTTCTTC. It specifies CASSEDRQFF.

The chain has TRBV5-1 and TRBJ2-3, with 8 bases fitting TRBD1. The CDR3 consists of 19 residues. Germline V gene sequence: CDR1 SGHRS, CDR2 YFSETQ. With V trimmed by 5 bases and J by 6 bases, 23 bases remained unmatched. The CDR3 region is CASSTSAQGALWPPDTQYF. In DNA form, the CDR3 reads TGCGCCAGCAGTACATCCGCGCAGGGGGCGTTATGGCCACCCGATACGCAGTATTTT.

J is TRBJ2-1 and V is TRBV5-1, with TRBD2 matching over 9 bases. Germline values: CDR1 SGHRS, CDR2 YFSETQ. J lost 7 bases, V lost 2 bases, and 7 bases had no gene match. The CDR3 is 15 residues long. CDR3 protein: CASSFHTSGQNEQFF. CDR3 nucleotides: TGCGCCAGCAGCTTTCATACTAGCGGGCAAAATGAGCAGTTCTTC.

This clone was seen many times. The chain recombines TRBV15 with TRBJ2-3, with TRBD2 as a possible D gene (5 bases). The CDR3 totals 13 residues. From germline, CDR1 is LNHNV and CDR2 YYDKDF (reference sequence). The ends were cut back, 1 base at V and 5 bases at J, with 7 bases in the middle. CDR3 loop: CATSRGAGDTQYF. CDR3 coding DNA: TGTGCCACCAGCAGAGGGGCGGGAGATACGCAGTATTTT.

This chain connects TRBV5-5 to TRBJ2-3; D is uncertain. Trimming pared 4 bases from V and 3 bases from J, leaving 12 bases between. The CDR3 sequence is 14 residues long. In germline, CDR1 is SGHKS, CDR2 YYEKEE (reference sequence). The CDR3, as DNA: TGTGCCAGCAGCCGATCTGTGGGGACAGATACGCAGTATTTT. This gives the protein CASSRSVGTDTQYF.

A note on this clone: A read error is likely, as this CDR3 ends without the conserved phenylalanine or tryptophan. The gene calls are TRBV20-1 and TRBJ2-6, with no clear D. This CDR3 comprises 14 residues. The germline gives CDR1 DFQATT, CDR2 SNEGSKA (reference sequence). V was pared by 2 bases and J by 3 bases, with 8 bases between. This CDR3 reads CSARQAYGANVLTL. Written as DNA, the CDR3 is TGCAGTGCTAGACAAGCCTATGGGGCCAACGTCCTGACTTTA.

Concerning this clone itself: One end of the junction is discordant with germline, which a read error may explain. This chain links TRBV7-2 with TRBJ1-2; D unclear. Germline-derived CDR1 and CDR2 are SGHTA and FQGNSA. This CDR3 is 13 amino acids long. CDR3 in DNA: TGTGCCAACAGCTTAGTTAAGGGCTATGGCTACACCTTC. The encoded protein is CANSLVKGYGYTF.